This T cell receptor (beta chain) was recorded in a study of T cell responses to AZD1222 COVID-19 vaccine. Here immunoSEQ multiplex PCR was the method, and the copy in TCRdb shows in-frame clones only, minus some. Among some 89,000 clones listed, around 89% were seen once. From germline, CDR1 is MDHEN and CDR2 SYDVKM. The junction had 10 bases not matched to a gene; V was cut back by 5 bases and J by 7 bases. This CDR3 region has 16 residues. This clonotype originated in an adult in good health. The rearrangement links TRBV28 to TRBJ1-4; 10 bases align to TRBD1. Sequenced material: peripheral blood, taken on day 0 of MenACWY control vaccination. This CDR3 reads CASSLIWDRGGEKLFF. CDR3 in DNA: TGTGCCAGCAGTCTTATCTGGGACAGGGGTGGTGAAAAACTGTTTTTT.